The present T cell receptor (beta chain) was sequenced within a study of cytomegalovirus exposure and HLA in healthy donors. Broader study findings: Among TCR beta chains of equal frequency, HLA-associated ones were more clonally expanded in a later analysis. A later analysis reportedly found that, within productive TCRs, an Asian-associated ancestry cluster had fewer N-insertions than the mean observed across the roughly 700 donors.

The PCR contained 60 Vbeta and 13 Jbeta primers. In the original workflow: Roughly 11 million shared chains were among the about 80 million unique TCR beta chains that a later analysis counted. Clones were sequenced by immunoSEQ multiplex PCR, and TCRdb holds only the in-frame ones, with some missing. V and J calls and clone size are as listed in that table; D and trimming were resolved from the DNA. This sample has roughly 110,000 clones, with around three quarters found just once. Comment on this clone: Its target is unknown.

The CDR3 covers 18 residues. Trimming at V came to 0 bases and at J to 0 bases, leaving 8 bases not matched to a gene. Germline V gives CDR1 SGHDT, CDR2 YYEEEE. The chain has TRBV5-6 and TRBJ2-5, with 10 bases identical to TRBD2. The specimen sequenced was PBMCs. This sequence originates from a man aged 25-40 years in good health and CMV-seropositive. CDR3 bases: TGTGCCAGCAGCTTGGTGACAGCGGGGGGGACCTACCAAGAGACCCAGTACTTC. It translates to CASSLVTAGGTYQETQYF.